These T cell receptor beta chains were read from a single sample in a study of cytomegalovirus exposure and HLA in healthy donors. Data came from immunoSEQ multiplex PCR; TCRdb stores just in-frame clones and leaves some out. The sample contains approximately 160,000 clones, about 81% of which appear only once. Sequencing was carried out using PBMCs. These receptors were taken from a woman aged 45-59 years in good health and CMV-seropositive. Each CDR3 is given without its conserved first and last residue. The order of the fields is J gene, V gene, CDR3 protein.

>TRBJ1-5|TRBV7-8
ASSSGQGINQPQH
>TRBJ1-2|TRBV5-4
ASSPRGGVIGAGYT
>TRBJ2-1|TRBV27
ASSLTRSSYNEQF
>TRBJ2-7|TRBV2
ASSLELAGLYEQY
>TRBJ2-7|TRBV4-1
ASSQTAGPSGRDEQY
>TRBJ1-1|TRBV5-1
ASMGGPRTESANTEAF
>TRBJ2-5|TRBV5-1
ASSLAPPTEETQY
>TRBJ1-2|TRBV6-1
ASTRGLGGYT
>TRBJ2-7|TRBV21-1
ASSPNNRDRVTSYEQY
>TRBJ2-7|TRBV7-8
ASRRDRDHEQY
>TRBJ2-5|TRBV5-8
ASSPGWSKETQY
>TRBJ1-6|TRBV18
ASSPLHSGTEDSYNSPLH
>TRBJ1-1|TRBV5-1
ASSAGIEAF
>TRBJ2-7|TRBV2
ASSGSVSYEQY
>TRBJ2-7|TRBV5-1
ASSFRDRAHEQY
>TRBJ1-2|TRBV4-1
ASSQGNRGVEGYT
>TRBJ1-4|TRBV4-1
ASSQRQGREKLF
>TRBJ2-7|TRBV14
ASSPSLDSYEQY
>TRBJ2-3|TRBV4-2
ASSQGTGATTDTQY
>TRBJ2-7|TRBV19
ASSIAPGYEAYEQY
>TRBJ2-5|TRBV5-1
ASSLRGGETQY
>TRBJ1-5|TRBV9
ASSTLTYGGTGHQPQH
>TRBJ1-1|TRBV18
ATQGGTEAF
>TRBJ2-7|TRBV13
ASSLTGGGSLEQY
>TRBJ1-2|TRBV6-6
ASSDDSYGYT
>TRBJ1-1|TRBV7-9
ASSLQQGGEAF
>TRBJ2-3|TRBV13
ASSPTGESTDTQY
>TRBJ2-5|TRBV4-1
ASSQAGRPQETQY
>TRBJ2-7|TRBV6-5
ASSYSPGVNYEQY
>TRBJ2-7|TRBV7-9
ASSFSAYEQY
>TRBJ2-7|TRBV5-1
ASSLGQSYEQY
>TRBJ1-1|TRBV30
AWSVKGTGGTEAF
>-|TRBV7-2
ASSLPSYEQY
>TRBJ1-2|TRBV19
ASSINFNYGYT
>TRBJ2-7|TRBV5-1
ASSHLAGAYEQY
>TRBJ1-2|TRBV5-1
ASSLDAGTLEANGYT
>TRBJ1-1|TRBV10-2
ASLRGIEAF
>TRBJ2-7|TRBV5-4
ASSRGQGYYEQY
>TRBJ1-2|TRBV25-1
ASSRTGAAYGYT
>TRBJ2-7|TRBV6-1
ASSPLRGFSYEQY
>TRBJ1-1|TRBV5-6
ASSLITGLLHTEAF
>TRBJ2-7|TRBV5-1
ASSLASGIYEQY
>TRBJ1-5|TRBV7-9
ASSLGTGVEPQH
>TRBJ1-5|TRBV7-2
ASSLQGHNQPQH
>TRBJ2-3|TRBV5-1
ASSLEAGTLRTDTQY
>TRBJ1-4|TRBV4-1
ASSQVVTGDEKLF
>TRBJ2-3|TRBV5-1
ASSLYRGGTDTQY
>TRBJ1-2|TRBV6-1
ASSEMYQVNYGYT